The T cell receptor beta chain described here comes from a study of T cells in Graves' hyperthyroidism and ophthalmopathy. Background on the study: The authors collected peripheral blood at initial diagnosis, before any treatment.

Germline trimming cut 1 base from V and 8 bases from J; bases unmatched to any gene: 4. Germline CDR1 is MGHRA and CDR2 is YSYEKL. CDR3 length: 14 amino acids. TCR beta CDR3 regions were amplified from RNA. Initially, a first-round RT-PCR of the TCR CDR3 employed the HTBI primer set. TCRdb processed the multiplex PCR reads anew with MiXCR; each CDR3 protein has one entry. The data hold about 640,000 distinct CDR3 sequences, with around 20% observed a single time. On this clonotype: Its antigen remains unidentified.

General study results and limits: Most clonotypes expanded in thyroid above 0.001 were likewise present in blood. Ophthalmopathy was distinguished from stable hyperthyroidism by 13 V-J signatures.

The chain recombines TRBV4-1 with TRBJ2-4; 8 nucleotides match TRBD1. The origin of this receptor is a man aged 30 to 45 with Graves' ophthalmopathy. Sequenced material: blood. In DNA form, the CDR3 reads TGCGCCAGCAGCCAAGCCGGACAGGGTTACATTCAGTACTTC. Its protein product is CASSQAGQGYIQYF.